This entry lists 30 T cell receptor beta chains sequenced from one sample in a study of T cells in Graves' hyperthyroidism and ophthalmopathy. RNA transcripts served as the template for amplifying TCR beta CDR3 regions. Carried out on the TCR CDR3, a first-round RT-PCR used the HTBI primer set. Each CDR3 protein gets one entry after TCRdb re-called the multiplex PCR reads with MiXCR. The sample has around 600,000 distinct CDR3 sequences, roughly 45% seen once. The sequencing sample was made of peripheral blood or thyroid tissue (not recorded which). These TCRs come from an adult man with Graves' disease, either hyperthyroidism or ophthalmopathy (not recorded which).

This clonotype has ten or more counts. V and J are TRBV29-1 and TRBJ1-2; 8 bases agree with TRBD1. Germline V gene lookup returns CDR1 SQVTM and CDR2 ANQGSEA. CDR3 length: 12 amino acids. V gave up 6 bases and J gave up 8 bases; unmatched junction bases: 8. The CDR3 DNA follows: TGCAGCGTGGGACAGGCCCAAGGCGGCTACACCTTC. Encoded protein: CSVGQAQGGYTF. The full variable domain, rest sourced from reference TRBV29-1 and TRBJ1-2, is SAVISQKPSRDICQRGTSLTIQCQVDSQVTMMFWYRQQPGQSLTLIATANQGSEATYESGFVIDKFPISRPNLTFSTLTVSNMSPEDSSIYLCSVGQAQGGYTFGSGTRLTVV.

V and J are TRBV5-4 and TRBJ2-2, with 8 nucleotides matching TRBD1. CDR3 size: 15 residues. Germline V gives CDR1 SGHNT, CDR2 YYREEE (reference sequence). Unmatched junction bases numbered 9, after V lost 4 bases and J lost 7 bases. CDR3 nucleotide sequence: TGTGCCAGCAGCGCCCGACAGGGGCGGGACGGGGAGCTGTTTTTT. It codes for CASSARQGRDGELFF.

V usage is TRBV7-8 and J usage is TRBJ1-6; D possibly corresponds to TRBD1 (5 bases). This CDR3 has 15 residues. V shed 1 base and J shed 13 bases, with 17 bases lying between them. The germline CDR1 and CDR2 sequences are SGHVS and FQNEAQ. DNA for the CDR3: TGTGCCAGCAGCTTAGATAGCCAGGGACTTCAGCCCCTCCACTTT. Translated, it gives CASSLDSQGLQPLHF. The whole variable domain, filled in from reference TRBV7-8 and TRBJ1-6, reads GAGVSQSPRYKVAKRGQDVALRCDPISGHVSLFWYQQALGQGPEFLTYFQNEAQLDKSGLPSDRFFAERPEGSVSTLKIQRTQQEDSAVYLCASSLDSQGLQPLHFGNGTRLTVT.

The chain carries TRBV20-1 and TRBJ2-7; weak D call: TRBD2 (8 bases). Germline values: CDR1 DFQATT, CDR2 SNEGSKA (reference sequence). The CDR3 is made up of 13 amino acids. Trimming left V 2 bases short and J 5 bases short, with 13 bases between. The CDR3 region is CSARRGGTDEQYF. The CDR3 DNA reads TGCAGTGCTAGACGGGGGGGGACAGACGAGCAGTACTTC.

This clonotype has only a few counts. CDR3 sequence: CASSPYRGSNSPLHF. As DNA, the CDR3 is TGTGCCAGCAGCCCGTACAGGGGAAGTAATTCACCCCTCCACTTT. The chain couples TRBV7-9 to TRBJ1-6, with 7 bases lining up with TRBD1. V trimming: 5 bases; J trimming: 6 bases; junction bases outside the gene matches: 7. The germline CDR1 and CDR2 sequences are SEHNR and FQNEAQ (reference sequence). This CDR3 spans 15 amino acids. The variable domain in full, completed from reference TRBV7-9 and TRBJ1-6, reads DTGVSQNPRHKITKRGQNVTFRCDPISEHNRLYWYRQTLGQGPEFLTYFQNEAQLEKSRLLSDRFSAERPKGSFSTLEIQRTEQGDSAMYLCASSPYRGSNSPLHFGNGTRLTVT.

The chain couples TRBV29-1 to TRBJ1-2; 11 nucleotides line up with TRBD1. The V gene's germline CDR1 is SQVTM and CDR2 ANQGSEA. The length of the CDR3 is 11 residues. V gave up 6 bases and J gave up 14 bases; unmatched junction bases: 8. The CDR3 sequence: CSVTGQGALTF. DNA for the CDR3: TGCAGCGTGACCGGACAGGGGGCTTTGACCTTC.

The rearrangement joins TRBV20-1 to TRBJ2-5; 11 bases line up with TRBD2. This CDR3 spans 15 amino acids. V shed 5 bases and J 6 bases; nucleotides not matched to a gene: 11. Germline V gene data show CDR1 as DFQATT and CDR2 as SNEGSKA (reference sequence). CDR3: CSAQTLAGGHKTQYF. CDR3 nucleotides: TGCAGTGCTCAAACCCTAGCGGGGGGCCATAAGACCCAGTACTTC.

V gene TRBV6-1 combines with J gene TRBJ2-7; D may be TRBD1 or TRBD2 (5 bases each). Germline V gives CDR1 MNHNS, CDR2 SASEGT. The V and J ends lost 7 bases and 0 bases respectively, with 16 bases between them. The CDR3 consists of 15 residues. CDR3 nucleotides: TGTGCCAGCAAACCCGGGACGGTTTTCTCCTACGAGCAGTACTTC. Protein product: CASKPGTVFSYEQYF.

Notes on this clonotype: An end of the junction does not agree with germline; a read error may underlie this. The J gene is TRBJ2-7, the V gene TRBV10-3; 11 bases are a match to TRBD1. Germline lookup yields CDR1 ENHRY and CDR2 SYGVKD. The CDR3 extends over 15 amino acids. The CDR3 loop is CAISDRDRGTYGQYF. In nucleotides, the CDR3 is TGTGCCATCAGTGACAGGGACAGGGGGACCTACGGGCAGTACTTC.

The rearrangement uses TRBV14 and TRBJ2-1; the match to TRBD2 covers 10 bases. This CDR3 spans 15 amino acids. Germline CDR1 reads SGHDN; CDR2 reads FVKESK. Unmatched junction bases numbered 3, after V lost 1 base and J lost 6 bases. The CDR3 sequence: CASSQGLAGGNEQFF. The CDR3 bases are TGTGCCAGCAGCCAAGGGTTAGCGGGAGGCAATGAGCAGTTCTTC.

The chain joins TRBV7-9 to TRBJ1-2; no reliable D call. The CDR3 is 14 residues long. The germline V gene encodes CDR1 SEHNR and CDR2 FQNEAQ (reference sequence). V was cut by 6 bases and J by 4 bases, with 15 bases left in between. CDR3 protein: CASSEAAGLYGYTF. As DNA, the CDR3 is TGTGCCAGCAGTGAAGCAGCCGGCCTCTATGGCTACACCTTC.

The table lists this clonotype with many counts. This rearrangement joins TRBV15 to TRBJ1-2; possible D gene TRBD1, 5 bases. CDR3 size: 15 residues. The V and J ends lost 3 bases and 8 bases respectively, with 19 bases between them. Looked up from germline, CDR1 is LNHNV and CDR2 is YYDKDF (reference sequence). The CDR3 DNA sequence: TGTGCCACCAGCAGGGTCAGGGCGCCGGCGACGGGCTACACCTTC. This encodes CATSRVRAPATGYTF.

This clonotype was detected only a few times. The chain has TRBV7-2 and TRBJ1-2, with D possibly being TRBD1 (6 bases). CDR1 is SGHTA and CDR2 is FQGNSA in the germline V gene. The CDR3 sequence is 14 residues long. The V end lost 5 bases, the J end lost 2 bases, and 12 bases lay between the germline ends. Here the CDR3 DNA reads TGTGCCAGCAGCCAAGATGACAGGAACTATGGCTACACCTTC. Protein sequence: CASSQDDRNYGYTF.

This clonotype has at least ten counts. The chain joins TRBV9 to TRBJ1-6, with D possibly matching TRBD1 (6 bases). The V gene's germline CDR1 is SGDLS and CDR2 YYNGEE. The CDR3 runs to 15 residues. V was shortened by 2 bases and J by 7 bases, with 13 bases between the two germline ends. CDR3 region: CASSVAQGGNSPLHF. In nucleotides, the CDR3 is TGTGCCAGCAGCGTTGCACAGGGTGGAAATTCACCCCTCCACTTT.

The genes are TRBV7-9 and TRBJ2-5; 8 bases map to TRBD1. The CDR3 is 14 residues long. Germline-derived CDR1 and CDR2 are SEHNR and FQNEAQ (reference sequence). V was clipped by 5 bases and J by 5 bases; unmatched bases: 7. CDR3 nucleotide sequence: TGTGCCAGCAGCGTTGGACAGGGTTCGGAGACCCAGTACTTC. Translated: CASSVGQGSETQYF.

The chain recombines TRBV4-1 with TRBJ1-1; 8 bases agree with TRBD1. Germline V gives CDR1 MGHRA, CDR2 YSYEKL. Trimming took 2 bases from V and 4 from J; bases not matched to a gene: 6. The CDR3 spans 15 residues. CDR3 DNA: TGCGCCAGCAGCCAATCCGGACAGGGATCCACTGAAGCTTTCTTT. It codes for CASSQSGQGSTEAFF.

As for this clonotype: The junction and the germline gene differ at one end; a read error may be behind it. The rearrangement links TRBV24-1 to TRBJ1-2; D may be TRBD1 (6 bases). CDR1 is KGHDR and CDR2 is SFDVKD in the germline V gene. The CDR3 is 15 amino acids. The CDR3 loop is CASSTTGLRDYGYTF. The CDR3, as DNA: TGTGCCAGCAGTACCACAGGGCTTCGGGACTATGGCTACACCTTC.

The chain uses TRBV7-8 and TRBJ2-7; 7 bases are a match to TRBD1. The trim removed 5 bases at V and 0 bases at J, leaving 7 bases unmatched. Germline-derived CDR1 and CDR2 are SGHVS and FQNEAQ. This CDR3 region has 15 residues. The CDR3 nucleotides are TGTGCCAGCAGCCCGACCTGGGACAGCTCCTACGAGCAGTACTTC. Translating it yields CASSPTWDSSYEQYF.

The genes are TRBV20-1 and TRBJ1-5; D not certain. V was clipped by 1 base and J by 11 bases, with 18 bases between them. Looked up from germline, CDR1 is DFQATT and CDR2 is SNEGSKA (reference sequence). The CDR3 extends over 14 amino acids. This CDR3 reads CSARVDAAFRAQHF. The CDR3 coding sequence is TGCAGTGCTAGAGTGGACGCGGCTTTTCGGGCCCAGCATTTT.

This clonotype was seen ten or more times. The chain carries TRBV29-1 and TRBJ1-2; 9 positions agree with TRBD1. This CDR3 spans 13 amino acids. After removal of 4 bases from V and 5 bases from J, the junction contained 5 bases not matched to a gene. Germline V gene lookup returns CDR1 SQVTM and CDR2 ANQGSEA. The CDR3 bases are TGCAGCGTTGCGGCGGGACAGGGATATGGCTACACCTTC. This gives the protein CSVAAGQGYGYTF.

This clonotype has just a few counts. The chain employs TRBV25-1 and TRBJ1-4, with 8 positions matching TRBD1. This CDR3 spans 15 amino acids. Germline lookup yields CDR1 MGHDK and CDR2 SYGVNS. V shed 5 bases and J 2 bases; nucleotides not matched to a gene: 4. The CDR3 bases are TGTGCCAGCAGTATGGACAGGGCGACTAATGAAAAACTGTTTTTT. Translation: CASSMDRATNEKLFF.

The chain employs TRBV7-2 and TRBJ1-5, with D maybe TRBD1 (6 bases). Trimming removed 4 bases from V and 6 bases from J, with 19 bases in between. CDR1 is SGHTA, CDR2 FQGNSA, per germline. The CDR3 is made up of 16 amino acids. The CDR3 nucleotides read TGTGCCAGCAGCTACGTCCGGGACATCGGATCTCAGCCCCAGCATTTT. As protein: CASSYVRDIGSQPQHF. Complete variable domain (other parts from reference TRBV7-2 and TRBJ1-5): GAGVSQSPSNKVTEKGKDVELRCDPISGHTALYWYRQSLGQGLEFLIYFQGNSAPDKSGLPSDRFSAERTGGSVSTLTIQRTQQEDSAVYLCASSYVRDIGSQPQHFGDGTRLSIL.

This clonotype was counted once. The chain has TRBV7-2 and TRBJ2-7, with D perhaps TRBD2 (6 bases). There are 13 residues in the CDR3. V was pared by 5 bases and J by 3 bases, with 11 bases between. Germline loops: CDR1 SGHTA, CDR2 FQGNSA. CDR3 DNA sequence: TGTGCCAGCAGCGCGGGACCCCTCTACGAGCAGTACTTC. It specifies CASSAGPLYEQYF.

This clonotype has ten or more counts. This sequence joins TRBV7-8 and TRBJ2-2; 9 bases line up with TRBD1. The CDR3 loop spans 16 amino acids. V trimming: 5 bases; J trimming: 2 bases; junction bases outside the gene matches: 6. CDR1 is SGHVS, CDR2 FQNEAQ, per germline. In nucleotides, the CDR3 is TGTGCCAGCAGCCCAACAGGGGGCTTAAACACCGGGGAGCTGTTTTTT. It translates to CASSPTGGLNTGELFF.

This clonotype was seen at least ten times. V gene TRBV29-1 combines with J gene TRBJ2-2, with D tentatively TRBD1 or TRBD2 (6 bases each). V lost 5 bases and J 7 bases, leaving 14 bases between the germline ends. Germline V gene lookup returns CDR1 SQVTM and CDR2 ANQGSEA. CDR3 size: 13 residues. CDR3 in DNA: TGCAGCGTTCAACTGGGGGGCCACGGGGAGCTGTTTTTT. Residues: CSVQLGGHGELFF.

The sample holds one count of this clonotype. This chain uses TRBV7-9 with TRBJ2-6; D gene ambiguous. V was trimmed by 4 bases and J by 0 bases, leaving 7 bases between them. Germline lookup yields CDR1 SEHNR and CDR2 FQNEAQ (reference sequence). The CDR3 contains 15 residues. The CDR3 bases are TGTGCCAGCAGCTCCCACGGCTCTGGGGCCAACGTCCTGACTTTC. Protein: CASSSHGSGANVLTF. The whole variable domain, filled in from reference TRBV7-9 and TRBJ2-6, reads DTGVSQNPRHKITKRGQNVTFRCDPISEHNRLYWYRQTLGQGPEFLTYFQNEAQLEKSRLLSDRFSAERPKGSFSTLEIQRTEQGDSAMYLCASSSHGSGANVLTFGAGSRLTVL.

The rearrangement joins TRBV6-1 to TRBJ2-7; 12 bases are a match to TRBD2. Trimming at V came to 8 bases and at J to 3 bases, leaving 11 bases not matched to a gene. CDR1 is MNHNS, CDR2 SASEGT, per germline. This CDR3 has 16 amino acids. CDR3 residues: CASGWTSGTVIYEQYF. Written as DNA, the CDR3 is TGTGCCAGCGGATGGACTAGCGGGACGGTGATCTACGAGCAGTACTTC.

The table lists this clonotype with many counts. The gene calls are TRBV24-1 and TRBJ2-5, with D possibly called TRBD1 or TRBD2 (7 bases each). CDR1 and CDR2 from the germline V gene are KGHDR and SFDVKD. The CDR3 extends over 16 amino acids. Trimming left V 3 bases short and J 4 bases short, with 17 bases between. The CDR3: CATSDPGAGGGETQYF. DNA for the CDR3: TGTGCCACCAGTGATCCTGGGGCAGGGGGGGGAGAGACCCAGTACTTC.

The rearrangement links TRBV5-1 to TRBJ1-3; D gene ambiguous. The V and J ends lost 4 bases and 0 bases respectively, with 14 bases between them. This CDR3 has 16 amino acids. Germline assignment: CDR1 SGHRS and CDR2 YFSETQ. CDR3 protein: CASSLPRTGSGNTIYF. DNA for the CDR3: TGCGCCAGCAGCCTACCTAGGACGGGCTCTGGAAACACCATATATTTT.

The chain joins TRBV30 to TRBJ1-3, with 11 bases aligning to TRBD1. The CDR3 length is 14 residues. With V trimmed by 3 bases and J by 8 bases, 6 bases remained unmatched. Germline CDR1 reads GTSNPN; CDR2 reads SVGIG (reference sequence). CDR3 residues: CAWSDGTGGDTIYF. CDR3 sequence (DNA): TGTGCCTGGAGCGACGGGACAGGGGGAGACACCATATATTTT. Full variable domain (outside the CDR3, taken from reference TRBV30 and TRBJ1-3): SQTIHQWPATLVQPVGSPLSLECTVEGTSNPNLYWYRQAAGRGLQLLFYSVGIGQISSEVPQNLSASRPQDRQFILSSKKLLLSDSGFYLCAWSDGTGGDTIYFGEGSWLTVV.